The clone carrying this TCR beta chain was detected a few times. Its antigen is unknown. TCRdb re-derived calls from the reads in MiXCR, one entry per CDR3 protein. The sample consists of around 800,000 distinct CDR3 sequences, roughly 33% of them appearing once. V dropped 2 bases and J dropped 2 bases, with 10 bases sitting between them. CDR3 length equals 14 residues. Germline CDR1 and CDR2: MNHEY and SVGAGI. This entry is derived from a study of T cell repertoires in cytomegalovirus infection. The rearrangement links TRBV6-5 to TRBJ2-7; D is perhaps TRBD2 (6 bases). The sequences come from cultured CD8+ T cells from PBMCs, collected from culture after CMV antigen stimulation. The receptor's source is a human donor in good health (CMV status not recorded). Some clones in this sample may be carry-over from other donors' samples. For the CDR3, the DNA is TGTGCCAGCAGTTACCGGGGGACTGCCTACGAGCAGTACTTC. Translating it yields CASSYRGTAYEQYF.